These 22 T cell receptor beta chains originate from one sample sequenced in a study of CD8+ T cells in alopecia areata. Documented treatment: oral pan-JAK inhibitor, 5-10 mg twice daily. TCR sequencing used cDNA made by reverse transcription of extracted RNA. Assay used: immunoSEQ multiplex PCR; TCRdb lists only in-frame clones, some missing. The sample carries about 130,000 clones, nearly 55% recorded once. The material sequenced was CD8+ T cells sorted from blood, taken at week 4, from a patient treated with tofacitinib. The origin of the receptors is a human donor with alopecia areata.

The table lists this clone with a few counts. The chain employs TRBV27 and TRBJ2-1; a weak D match, TRBD2 (6 bases). V lost 4 bases, J lost 0 bases, and 7 bases lay in between. CDR1 and CDR2 (germline): MNHEY, SMNVEV (reference sequence). This CDR3 comprises 14 residues. The CDR3 DNA follows: TGTGCCAGCAGTTGGGGGGACTCCTACAATGAGCAGTTCTTC. This sequence encodes CASSWGDSYNEQFF.

The chain couples TRBV2 to TRBJ1-1; 8 nucleotides align to TRBD1. This CDR3 region has 15 residues. Germline CDR1 reads SNHLY; CDR2 reads FYNNEI. Trimming removed 8 bases from V and 0 bases from J; junction bases left unmatched: 8. CDR3 loop: CASVGRGLVNTEAFF. CDR3 coding DNA: TGTGCCAGCGTGGGCAGGGGGCTAGTGAACACTGAAGCTTTCTTT.

J is TRBJ2-7 and V is TRBV30; D possibly corresponds to TRBD1 (6 bases). Deletions cut 4 bases from V and 2 bases from J, with 9 bases between. The CDR3 spans 12 residues. Germline CDR1 reads GTSNPN; CDR2 reads SVGIG (reference sequence). Here the CDR3 reads CAWNGQPYEQYF. The CDR3 DNA is TGTGCCTGGAATGGACAGCCCTACGAGCAGTACTTC.

The rearrangement uses TRBV27 and TRBJ1-4, with D perhaps TRBD1 (5 bases). Trimming pared 4 bases from V and 7 bases from J, leaving 13 bases between. Per the germline V gene, CDR1 is MNHEY and CDR2 is SMNVEV (reference sequence). CDR3 length equals 14 residues. In DNA, the CDR3 is TGTGCCAGCAGTTGGTTTGGAGGGGTTGAAAAACTGTTTTTT. This sequence encodes CASSWFGGVEKLFF.

In its sample, this clone was seen a few times. CDR3 residues: CASSIRDRNTEAFF. Written as DNA, the CDR3 is TGTGCCAGTAGTATCCGAGACAGGAACACTGAAGCTTTCTTT. The gene calls are TRBV19 and TRBJ1-1; a weak D match, TRBD1 (5 bases). Germline assignment: CDR1 LNHDA and CDR2 SQIVND (reference sequence). V lost 3 bases, J lost 1 base, and 9 bases lay in between. The CDR3 totals 14 residues.

CDR3 protein: CASSLGPGTGPSYEQYF. Written as DNA, the CDR3 is TGTGCCAGCAGTTTAGGACCGGGGACAGGGCCGTCGTACGAGCAGTACTTC. This chain joins TRBV27 and TRBJ2-7, with 9 bases fitting TRBD1. The CDR3 has 17 residues. CDR1 MNHEY and CDR2 SMNVEV come from the germline V gene (reference sequence). V shed 2 bases and J 4 bases; nucleotides not matched to a gene: 12.

This clone came up a few times. CDR3 loop: CASGGGLAGNEQFF. The DNA for the CDR3 is TGTGCCAGTGGAGGGGGACTAGCGGGGAATGAGCAGTTCTTC. The chain carries TRBV2 and TRBJ2-1, with 13 nucleotides matching TRBD2. Losses at the gene ends were 9 bases for V and 7 bases for J; bases not matched to a gene: 6. The CDR3 runs 14 residues. The germline V gene has CDR1 SNHLY and CDR2 FYNNEI.

The chain links TRBV29-1 to TRBJ1-1; D gene uncertain. The germline CDR1 and CDR2 sequences are SQVTM and ANQGSEA. The V end was cut by 4 bases, the J end by 1 base, with 13 bases between. The CDR3 has 14 amino acids. The CDR3 loop is CSVGGTLQNTEAFF. CDR3 sequence (DNA): TGCAGCGTTGGGGGTACACTTCAGAACACTGAAGCTTTCTTT.

The chain combines TRBV7-9 with TRBJ1-2; D might be TRBD1 (5 bases). The CDR3 is 16 amino acids. Trimming left V 7 bases short and J 8 bases short, with 26 bases between. The germline CDR1 and CDR2 sequences are SEHNR and FQNEAQ (reference sequence). The DNA of the CDR3 is TGTGCCAGCACCTCACGATATGAGGAGGGGCGGGAAGGCTACACCTTC. Its translation: CASTSRYEEGREGYTF.

This sequence joins TRBV9 and TRBJ2-5; TRBD1 aligns across 8 bases. The CDR3 runs to 15 residues. V was clipped by 3 bases and J by 2 bases; unmatched bases: 6. The V gene's germline CDR1 is SGDLS and CDR2 YYNGEE. The CDR3 is CASSAIRQGQETQYF. The CDR3 nucleotides read TGTGCCAGCAGCGCTATTCGACAGGGGCAAGAGACCCAGTACTTC.

The chain joins TRBV6-5 to TRBJ2-3; a possible D gene is TRBD2 (6 bases). The CDR3 runs 16 residues. CDR1 is MNHEY and CDR2 is SVGAGI in the germline V gene. The V end lost 0 bases, the J end lost 2 bases, and 12 bases lay between the germline ends. CDR3: CASSYSRGLPTDTQYF. The CDR3 DNA follows: TGTGCCAGCAGTTACTCGCGGGGACTCCCCACAGATACGCAGTATTTT.

The V gene is TRBV29-1, the J gene TRBJ2-1; TRBD1 or TRBD2 may be the D gene (5 bases each). Between the trimmed V and J ends, which lost 5 bases and 4 bases, there was a span of 9 bases. There are 12 residues in the CDR3. CDR1 and CDR2 (germline): SQVTM, ANQGSEA. The DNA of the CDR3 is TGCAGCGTTCTAGGGGAGTACAATGAGCAGTTCTTC. This gives the protein CSVLGEYNEQFF.

The chain employs TRBV13 and TRBJ2-1; D remains ambiguous. Looked up from germline, CDR1 is PRHDT and CDR2 is FYEKMQ (reference sequence). CDR3 length: 12 residues. V lost 2 bases, J lost 9 bases, and 8 bases lay in between. The DNA for the CDR3 is TGTGCCAGCAGCTTATATTTTGCTGAGCAGTTCTTC. The encoded protein is CASSLYFAEQFF.

This sequence joins TRBV9 and TRBJ1-6; 10 nucleotides align to TRBD1. After removal of 3 bases from V and 7 bases from J, the junction contained 1 base not matched to a gene. The CDR3 loop spans 14 amino acids. Germline-derived CDR1 and CDR2 are SGDLS and YYNGEE. The CDR3 loop reads CASSGQGANSPLHF. The CDR3 nucleotides are TGTGCCAGCAGCGGACAGGGGGCCAATTCACCCCTCCACTTT. The full variable domain, its missing parts supplied by reference TRBV9 and TRBJ1-6, is DSGVTQTPKHLITATGQRVTLRCSPRSGDLSVYWYQQSLDQGLQFLIQYYNGEERAKGNILERFSAQQFPDLHSELNLSSLELGDSALYFCASSGQGANSPLHFGNGTRLTVT.

The DNA of the CDR3 is TGTGCCAGCAGTCAGATAGGGTCGGGAGCTAACTATGGCTACACCTTC. Its translation: CASSQIGSGANYGYTF. V usage is TRBV27 and J usage is TRBJ1-2; D call uncertain. Germline assignment: CDR1 MNHEY and CDR2 SMNVEV (reference sequence). Trimming took off 5 bases at V and 0 bases at J, with 16 bases between the two ends. This CDR3 comprises 16 residues.

This clone appeared a few times. V usage is TRBV9 and J usage is TRBJ1-5, with D unclear. Trimming took off 0 bases at V and 6 bases at J, with 10 bases between the two ends. Germline values: CDR1 SGDLS, CDR2 YYNGEE. This CDR3 comprises 14 residues. The DNA of the CDR3 is TGTGCCAGCAGCGTAGGCTGGTGGGGTCAGCCCCAGCATTTT. It is translated as CASSVGWWGQPQHF.

J is TRBJ2-7 and V is TRBV6-5; D is perhaps TRBD2 (6 bases). The CDR3 totals 14 residues. Per the germline V gene, CDR1 is MNHEY and CDR2 is SVGAGI. Trimming took off 2 bases at V and 1 base at J, with 9 bases between the two ends. The CDR3 loop reads CASSYGGESYEQYF. Written as DNA, the CDR3 is TGTGCCAGCAGTTACGGCGGGGAATCCTACGAGCAGTACTTC.

The table lists this clone with a count of one. A read error may account for a junction end that differs from germline. The chain employs TRBV4-2 and TRBJ1-1; 11 bases match TRBD1. This CDR3 spans 14 amino acids. CDR1 LGHNA and CDR2 YNFKEQ come from the germline V gene. CDR3 amino acids: CPSSLGQGVTEAFF. The CDR3 bases are TGTCCCAGCAGCCTGGGACAGGGGGTAACTGAAGCTTTCTTT.

The V call is TRBV4-1, the J call TRBJ2-3, with TRBD2 identical over 12 bases. The CDR3 spans 17 residues. J gave up 4 bases and V 3 bases, and 8 bases lay outside the gene matches. The germline V gene encodes CDR1 MGHRA and CDR2 YSYEKL. The CDR3 DNA sequence: TGCGCCAGCAGCCAGGAAACTAGCGGGGGGTTCTCAGATACGCAGTATTTT. This encodes CASSQETSGGFSDTQYF.

The CDR3 region is CASSWGPSGTEAFF. The DNA for the CDR3 is TGTGCCAGCAGCTGGGGACCTTCGGGCACTGAAGCTTTCTTT. The rearrangement links TRBV5-6 to TRBJ1-1, with TRBD1 as a possible D gene (5 bases). This CDR3 spans 14 amino acids. V was trimmed by 3 bases and J by 4 bases, leaving 13 bases between them. Looked up from germline, CDR1 is SGHDT and CDR2 is YYEEEE.

V usage is TRBV25-1 and J usage is TRBJ1-6; D may be TRBD1 (5 bases). The CDR3 is 14 amino acids. The V gene's germline CDR1 is MGHDK and CDR2 SYGVNS. Deletions cut 2 bases from V and 10 bases from J, with 12 bases between. CDR3 in amino acids: CASSEPQGRSPLHF. In DNA, the CDR3 is TGTGCCAGCAGTGAACCTCAGGGACGGTCACCCCTCCACTTT.

A word on this clone: The identical CDR3 is also encoded by other nucleotide sequences in the sample. The chain has TRBV27 and TRBJ1-5, with 9 nucleotides matching TRBD1. Germline V lookup: CDR1 MNHEY, CDR2 SMNVEV (reference sequence). Trimming removed 6 bases from V and 2 bases from J; junction bases left unmatched: 2. The CDR3 runs 14 residues. The CDR3 sequence is CASSWTGGNQPQHF. Here the CDR3 DNA reads TGTGCCAGCAGCTGGACAGGGGGCAATCAGCCCCAGCATTTT.